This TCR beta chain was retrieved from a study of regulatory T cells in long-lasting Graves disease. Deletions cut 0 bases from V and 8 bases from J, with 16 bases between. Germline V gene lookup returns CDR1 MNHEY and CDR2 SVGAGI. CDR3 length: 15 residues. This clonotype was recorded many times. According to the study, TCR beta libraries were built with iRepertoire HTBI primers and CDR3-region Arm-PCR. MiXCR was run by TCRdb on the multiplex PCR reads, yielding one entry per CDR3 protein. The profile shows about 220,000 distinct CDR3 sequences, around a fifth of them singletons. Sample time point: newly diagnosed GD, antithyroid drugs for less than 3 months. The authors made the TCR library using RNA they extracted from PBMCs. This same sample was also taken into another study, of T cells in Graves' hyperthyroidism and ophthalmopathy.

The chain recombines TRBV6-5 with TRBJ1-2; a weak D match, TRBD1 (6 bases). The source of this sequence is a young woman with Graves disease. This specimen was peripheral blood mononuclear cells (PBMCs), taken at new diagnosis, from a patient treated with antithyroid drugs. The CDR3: CASSYSTGRGSGYTF. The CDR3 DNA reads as TGTGCCAGCAGTTACTCTACTGGCAGGGGTAGCGGCTACACCTTC.